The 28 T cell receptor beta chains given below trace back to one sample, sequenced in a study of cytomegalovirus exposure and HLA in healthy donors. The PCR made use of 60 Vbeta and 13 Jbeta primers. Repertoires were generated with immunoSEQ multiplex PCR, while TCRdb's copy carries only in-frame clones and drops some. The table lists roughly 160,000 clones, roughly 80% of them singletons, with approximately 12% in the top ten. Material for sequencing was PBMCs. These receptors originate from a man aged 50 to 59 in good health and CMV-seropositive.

The chain's CDR3 is CASRTSGVNEQFF. The CDR3 coding sequence is TGTGCCAGCAGGACTAGCGGGGTTAATGAGCAGTTCTTC. This chain connects TRBV25-1 to TRBJ2-1; 11 bases are shared with TRBD2. This CDR3 contains 13 residues. V shed 6 bases, J shed 7 bases, and the junction held 2 bases outside the gene matches. The germline CDR1 and CDR2 sequences are MGHDK and SYGVNS.

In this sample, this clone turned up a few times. DNA for the CDR3: TGCGCCAGCAGGCCCCTGGGCCAGAACTATGGCTACACCTTC. Protein: CASRPLGQNYGYTF. The rearrangement uses TRBV10-1 and TRBJ1-2; no clear D gene. CDR1 is WNHNN, CDR2 SYGVQD, per germline (reference sequence). Trimming took 6 bases from V and 2 from J, leaving 13 bases between them. CDR3 length: 14 amino acids.

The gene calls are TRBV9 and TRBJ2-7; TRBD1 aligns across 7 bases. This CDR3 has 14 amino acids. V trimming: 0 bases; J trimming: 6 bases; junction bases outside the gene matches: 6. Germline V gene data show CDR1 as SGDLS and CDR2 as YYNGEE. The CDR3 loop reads CASSVGQGVAEQYF. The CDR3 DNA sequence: TGTGCCAGCAGCGTAGGCCAGGGGGTGGCCGAGCAGTACTTC.

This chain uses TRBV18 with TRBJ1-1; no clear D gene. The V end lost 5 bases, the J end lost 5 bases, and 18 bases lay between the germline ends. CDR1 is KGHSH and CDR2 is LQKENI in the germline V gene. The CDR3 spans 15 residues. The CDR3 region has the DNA TGTGCCAGCTCATCCGACTCGGACGGGATAACTGAAGCTTTCTTT. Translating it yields CASSSDSDGITEAFF.

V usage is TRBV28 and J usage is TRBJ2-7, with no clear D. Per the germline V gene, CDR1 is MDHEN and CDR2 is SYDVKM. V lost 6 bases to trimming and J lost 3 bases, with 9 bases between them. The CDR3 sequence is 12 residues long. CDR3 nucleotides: TGTGCCAGCAGCGCCCAGGTCTACGAGCAGTACTTC. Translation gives CASSAQVYEQYF.

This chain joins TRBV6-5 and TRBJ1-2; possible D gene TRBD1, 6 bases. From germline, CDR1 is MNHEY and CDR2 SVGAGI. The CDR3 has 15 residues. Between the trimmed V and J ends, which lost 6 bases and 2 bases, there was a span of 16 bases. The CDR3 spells CASSISGVSNYGYTF. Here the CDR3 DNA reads TGTGCCAGCAGCATCTCAGGGGTCAGCAACTATGGCTACACCTTC.

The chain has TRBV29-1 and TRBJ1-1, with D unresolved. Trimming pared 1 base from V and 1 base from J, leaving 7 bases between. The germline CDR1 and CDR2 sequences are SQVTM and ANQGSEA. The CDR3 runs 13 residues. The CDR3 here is CSVEVVRNTEAFF. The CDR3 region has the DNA TGCAGCGTTGAAGTGGTCAGGAACACTGAAGCTTTCTTT.

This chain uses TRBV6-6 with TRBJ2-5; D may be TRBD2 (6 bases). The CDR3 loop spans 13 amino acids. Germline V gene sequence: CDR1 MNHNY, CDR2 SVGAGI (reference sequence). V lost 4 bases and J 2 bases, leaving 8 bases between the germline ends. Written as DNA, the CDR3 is TGTGCCAGCAGTTTTCGGGAGCAAGAGACCCAGTACTTC. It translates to CASSFREQETQYF.

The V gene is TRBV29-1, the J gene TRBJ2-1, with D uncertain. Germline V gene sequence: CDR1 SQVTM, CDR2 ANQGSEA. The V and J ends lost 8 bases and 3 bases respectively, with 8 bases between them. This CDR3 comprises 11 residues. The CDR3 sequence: CSLGLYNEQFF. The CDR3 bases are TGCAGCTTGGGCCTCTACAATGAGCAGTTCTTC.

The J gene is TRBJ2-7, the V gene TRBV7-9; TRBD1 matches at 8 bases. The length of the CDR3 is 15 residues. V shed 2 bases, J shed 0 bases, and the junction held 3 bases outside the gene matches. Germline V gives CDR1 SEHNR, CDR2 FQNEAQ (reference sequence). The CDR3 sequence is CASSLPQGASYEQYF. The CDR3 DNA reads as TGTGCCAGCAGCTTACCCCAGGGGGCCTCCTACGAGCAGTACTTC.

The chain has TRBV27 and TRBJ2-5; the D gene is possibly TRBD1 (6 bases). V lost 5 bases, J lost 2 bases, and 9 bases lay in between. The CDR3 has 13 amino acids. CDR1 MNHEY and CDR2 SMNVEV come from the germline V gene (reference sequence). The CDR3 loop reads CASSGQKQETQYF. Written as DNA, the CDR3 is TGTGCCAGCAGTGGACAGAAACAAGAGACCCAGTACTTC.

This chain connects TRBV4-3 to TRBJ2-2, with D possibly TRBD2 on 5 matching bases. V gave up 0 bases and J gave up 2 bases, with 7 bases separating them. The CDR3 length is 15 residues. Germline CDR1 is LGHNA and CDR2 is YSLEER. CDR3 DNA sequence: TGCGCCAGCAGCCAAGACGGGGTTAACACCGGGGAGCTGTTTTTT. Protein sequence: CASSQDGVNTGELFF.

The CDR3 loop reads CASSGLAGGEETQYF. CDR3 in DNA: TGTGCCAGTAGTGGACTAGCGGGAGGGGAGGAGACCCAGTACTTC. The rearrangement uses TRBV19 and TRBJ2-5; 15 nucleotides line up with TRBD2. The CDR3 has 15 residues. The V gene end was trimmed by 5 bases and the J gene end by 5 bases; junction bases not matched to a gene: 3. Germline CDR1 and CDR2: LNHDA and SQIVND (reference sequence).

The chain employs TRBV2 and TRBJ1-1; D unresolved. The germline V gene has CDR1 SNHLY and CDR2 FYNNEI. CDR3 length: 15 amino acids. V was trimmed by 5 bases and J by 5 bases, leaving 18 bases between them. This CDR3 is CASSLGRRDKTEAFF. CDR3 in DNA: TGTGCCAGCAGTCTAGGGAGGAGGGATAAGACTGAAGCTTTCTTT.

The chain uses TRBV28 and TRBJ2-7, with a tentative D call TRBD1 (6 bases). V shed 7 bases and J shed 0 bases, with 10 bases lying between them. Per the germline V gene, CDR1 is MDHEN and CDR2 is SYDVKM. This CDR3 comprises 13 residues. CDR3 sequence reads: CASTIRGSYEQYF. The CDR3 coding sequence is TGTGCCAGCACGATCAGGGGCTCCTACGAGCAGTACTTC. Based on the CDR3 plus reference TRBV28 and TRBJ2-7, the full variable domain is DVKVTQSSRYLVKRTGEKVFLECVQDMDHENMFWYRQDPGLGLRLIYFSYDVKMKEKGDIPEGYSVSREKKERFSLILESASTNQTSMYLCASTIRGSYEQYFGPGTRLTVT.

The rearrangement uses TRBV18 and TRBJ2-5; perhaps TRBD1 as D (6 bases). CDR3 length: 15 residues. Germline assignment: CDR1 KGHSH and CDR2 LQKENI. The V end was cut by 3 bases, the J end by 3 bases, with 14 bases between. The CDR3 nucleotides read TGTGCCAGCTCACCGTTAACAGGGATTGAAGAGACCCAGTACTTC. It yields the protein CASSPLTGIEETQYF.

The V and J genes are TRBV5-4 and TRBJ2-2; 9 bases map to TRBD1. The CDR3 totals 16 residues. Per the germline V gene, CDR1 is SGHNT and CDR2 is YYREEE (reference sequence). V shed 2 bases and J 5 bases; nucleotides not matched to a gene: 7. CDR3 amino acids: CASSLKQGAQTGELFF. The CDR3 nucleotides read TGTGCCAGCAGCTTAAAACAGGGGGCGCAAACCGGGGAGCTGTTTTTT.

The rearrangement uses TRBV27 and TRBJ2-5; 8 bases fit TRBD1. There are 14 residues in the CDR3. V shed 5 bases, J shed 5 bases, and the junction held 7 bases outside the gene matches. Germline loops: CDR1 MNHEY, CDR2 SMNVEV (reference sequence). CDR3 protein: CASSLDRGYETQYF. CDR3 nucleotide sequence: TGTGCCAGCAGTCTCGACAGGGGTTATGAGACCCAGTACTTC.

The CDR3 DNA sequence: TGCAGCGTTGCCAGGGGAAGCAATCAGCCCCAGCATTTT. Protein sequence: CSVARGSNQPQHF. V usage is TRBV29-1 and J usage is TRBJ1-5; D may be TRBD1 (6 bases). The length of the CDR3 is 13 residues. V was shortened by 4 bases and J by 1 base, with 8 bases between the two germline ends. Germline CDR1 and CDR2: SQVTM and ANQGSEA.

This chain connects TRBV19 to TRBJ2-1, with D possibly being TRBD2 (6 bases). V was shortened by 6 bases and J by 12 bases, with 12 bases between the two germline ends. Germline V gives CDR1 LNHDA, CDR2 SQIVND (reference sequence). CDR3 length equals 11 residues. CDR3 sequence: CASSAGTGQFF. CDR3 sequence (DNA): TGTGCCAGTAGCGCTGGGACTGGGCAGTTCTTC.

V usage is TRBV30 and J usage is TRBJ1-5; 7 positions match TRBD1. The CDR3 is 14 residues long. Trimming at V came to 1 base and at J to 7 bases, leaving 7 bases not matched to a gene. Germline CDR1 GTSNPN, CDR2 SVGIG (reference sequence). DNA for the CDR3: TGTGCCTGGAGTGACAGGGGAAAGGGACAGCCCCAGCATTTT. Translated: CAWSDRGKGQPQHF.

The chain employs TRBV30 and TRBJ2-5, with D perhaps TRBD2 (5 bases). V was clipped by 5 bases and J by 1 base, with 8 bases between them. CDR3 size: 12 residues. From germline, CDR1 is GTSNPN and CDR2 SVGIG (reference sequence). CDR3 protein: CAWSRGQETQYF. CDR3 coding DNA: TGTGCCTGGTCCCGGGGCCAAGAGACCCAGTACTTC.

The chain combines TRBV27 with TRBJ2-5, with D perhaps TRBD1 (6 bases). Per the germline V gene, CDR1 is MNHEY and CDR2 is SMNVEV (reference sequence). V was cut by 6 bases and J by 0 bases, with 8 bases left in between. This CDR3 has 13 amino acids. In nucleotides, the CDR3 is TGTGCCAGCAGCAGACAGGACCAAGAGACCCAGTACTTC. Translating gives CASSRQDQETQYF.

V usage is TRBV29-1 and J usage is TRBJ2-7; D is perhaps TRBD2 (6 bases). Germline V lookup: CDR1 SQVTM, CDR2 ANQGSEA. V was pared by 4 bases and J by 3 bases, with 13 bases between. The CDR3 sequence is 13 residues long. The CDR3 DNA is TGCAGCGTTGTAGGAGGGATCGGCTACGAGCAGTACTTC. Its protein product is CSVVGGIGYEQYF.

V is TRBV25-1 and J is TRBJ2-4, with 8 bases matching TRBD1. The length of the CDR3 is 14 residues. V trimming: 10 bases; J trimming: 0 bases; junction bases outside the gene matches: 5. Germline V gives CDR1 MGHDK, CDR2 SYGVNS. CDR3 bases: TGTGCCAAGACAGGGGACCTAGCCAAAAACATTCAGTACTTC. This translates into CAKTGDLAKNIQYF.

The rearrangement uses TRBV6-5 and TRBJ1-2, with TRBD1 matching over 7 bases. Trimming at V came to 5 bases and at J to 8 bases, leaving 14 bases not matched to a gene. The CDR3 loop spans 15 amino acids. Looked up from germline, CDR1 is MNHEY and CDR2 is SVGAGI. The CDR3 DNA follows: TGTGCCAGCAGTCCCACTCAGGGGGTCATGGAAGGCTACACCTTC. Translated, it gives CASSPTQGVMEGYTF.

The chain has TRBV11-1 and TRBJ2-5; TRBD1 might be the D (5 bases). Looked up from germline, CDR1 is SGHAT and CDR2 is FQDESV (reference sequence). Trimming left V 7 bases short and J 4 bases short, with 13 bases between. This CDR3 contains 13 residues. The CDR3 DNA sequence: TGTGCCAGCACCCTAGGGGCCGTAGAGACCCAGTACTTC. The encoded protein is CASTLGAVETQYF.

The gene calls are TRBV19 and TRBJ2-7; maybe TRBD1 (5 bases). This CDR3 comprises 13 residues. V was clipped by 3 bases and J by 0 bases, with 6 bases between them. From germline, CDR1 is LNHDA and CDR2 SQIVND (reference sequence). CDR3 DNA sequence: TGTGCCAGTAGTATGGGGCCCTCCTACGAGCAGTACTTC. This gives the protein CASSMGPSYEQYF.